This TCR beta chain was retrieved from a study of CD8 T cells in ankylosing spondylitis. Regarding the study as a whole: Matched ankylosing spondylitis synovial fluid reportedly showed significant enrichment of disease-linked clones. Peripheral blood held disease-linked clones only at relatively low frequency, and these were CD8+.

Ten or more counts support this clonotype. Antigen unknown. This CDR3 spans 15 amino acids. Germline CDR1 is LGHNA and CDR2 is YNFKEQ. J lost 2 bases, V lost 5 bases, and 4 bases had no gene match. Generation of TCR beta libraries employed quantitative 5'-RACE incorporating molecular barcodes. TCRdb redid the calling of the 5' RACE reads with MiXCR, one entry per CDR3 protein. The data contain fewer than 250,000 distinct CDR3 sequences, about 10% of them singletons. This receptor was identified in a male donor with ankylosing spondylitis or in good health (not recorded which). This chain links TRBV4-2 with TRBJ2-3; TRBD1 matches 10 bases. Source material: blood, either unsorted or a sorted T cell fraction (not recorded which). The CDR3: CASSGDRGNTDTQYF. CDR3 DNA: TGTGCCAGCAGCGGGGACAGGGGCAACACAGATACGCAGTATTTT.